These 12 T cell receptor beta chains share one sample of origin, sequenced in a study of a mutant IDH1 vaccine in newly diagnosed glioma. Libraries were prepared by immunoSEQ multiplex PCR; TCRdb keeps only in-frame clonotypes and omits some of them. The table records fewer than 70,000 clones, approximately 80% of them present only once. As for time point: week 11, during vaccination. A 20-mer mutant IDH1 peptide at 300 ug was injected subcutaneously with topical imiquimod. No antigens are known for them. The source was PBMCs, collected from a glioma patient whose treatment included an IDH1 peptide vaccine. The source is a man aged 25-40 years with glioma.

Here the CDR3 DNA reads TGTGCCAGCAGTACAACGAACACCGGGGAGCTGTTTTTT. As protein: CASSTTNTGELFF. This rearrangement joins TRBV2 to TRBJ2-2; no definite D call. V was cut by 5 bases and J by 0 bases, with 4 bases left in between. Germline V CDR1 and CDR2: SNHLY, FYNNEI. The CDR3 totals 13 residues.

CDR3 sequence (DNA): TGTGCCAGCAGCCCCGACACTAACAATGAGCAGTTCTTC. As protein: CASSPDTNNEQFF. This chain uses TRBV5-4 with TRBJ2-1; no firm D call. CDR3 length: 13 residues. Trimming stripped 4 bases from V and 5 bases from J, with 10 bases between. From germline, CDR1 is SGHNT and CDR2 YYREEE (reference sequence).

The chain employs TRBV19 and TRBJ1-1; possible D gene TRBD1, 6 bases. Germline V CDR1 and CDR2: LNHDA, SQIVND (reference sequence). Trimming removed 3 bases from V and 1 base from J, with 9 bases in between. The CDR3 runs 14 residues. The CDR3 DNA reads as TGTGCCAGTAGTATTGGGGGCGGGAACACTGAAGCTTTCTTT. Amino acid sequence: CASSIGGGNTEAFF.

This rearrangement joins TRBV9 to TRBJ2-2, with 11 bases matching TRBD2. V lost 3 bases, J lost 4 bases, and 5 bases stayed unmatched. This CDR3 contains 16 residues. Germline V gene data show CDR1 as SGDLS and CDR2 as YYNGEE. The CDR3 sequence is CASSAGTSGLTGELFF. The CDR3 bases are TGTGCCAGCAGCGCCGGGACTAGCGGTCTCACCGGGGAGCTGTTTTTT.

The genes are TRBV28 and TRBJ2-1; 10 bases are a match to TRBD2. The V segment lost 3 bases and the J segment 4 bases; nucleotides outside the gene matches: 9. Germline V CDR1 and CDR2: MDHEN, SYDVKM. There are 17 residues in the CDR3. In DNA form, the CDR3 reads TGTGCCAGCAGTTTCCATTCGGGGACTAGCGAATACAATGAGCAGTTCTTC. Its translation is CASSFHSGTSEYNEQFF.

The rearrangement joins TRBV18 to TRBJ2-3, with 9 bases identical to TRBD1. V lost 4 bases and J lost 3; bases outside the gene matches: 11. The germline V gene has CDR1 KGHSH and CDR2 LQKENI. The CDR3 is 17 amino acids. CDR3 protein: CASSLISSTGGTDTQYF. As DNA, the CDR3 is TGTGCCAGCTCACTAATATCCTCGACAGGGGGGACAGATACGCAGTATTTT.

Comments on this clone: Other DNA sequences in the same sample also yield this CDR3. This sequence joins TRBV5-1 and TRBJ2-1; weak D call: TRBD1 (5 bases). Trimming cost V 0 bases and J 8 bases, with 12 bases left between them. The germline V gene has CDR1 SGHRS and CDR2 YFSETQ. This CDR3 comprises 14 residues. The CDR3 is CASSLAQVGDEQFF. Written as DNA, the CDR3 is TGCGCCAGCAGCTTGGCCCAGGTAGGGGATGAGCAGTTCTTC.

This clone was found once. The chain is built from TRBV9 and TRBJ2-6, with TRBD1 identical over 7 bases. This CDR3 spans 18 amino acids. Trimming at V came to 0 bases and at J to 2 bases, leaving 8 bases not matched to a gene. Germline CDR1 and CDR2: SGDLS and YYNGEE. DNA of the CDR3: TGTGCCAGCAGCGTAGAGGCAGGGGGAGTCCCTGGGGCCAACGTCCTGACTTTC. Its protein is CASSVEAGGVPGANVLTF.

The gene calls are TRBV11-2 and TRBJ1-2; D might be TRBD1 (6 bases). The V gene's germline CDR1 is SGHAT and CDR2 FQNNGV. CDR3 length equals 14 residues. V was trimmed by 0 bases and J by 6 bases, leaving 11 bases between them. This CDR3 is CASSLDRTANGYTF. In nucleotides, the CDR3 is TGTGCCAGCAGCTTAGACCGGACAGCGAATGGCTACACCTTC.

The chain recombines TRBV4-3 with TRBJ2-1, with 9 nucleotides matching TRBD2. CDR1 LGHNA and CDR2 YSLEER come from the germline V gene. Trimming removed 3 bases from V and 10 bases from J; junction bases left unmatched: 10. This CDR3 has 15 amino acids. CDR3 sequence reads: CASSHGGGDNLEQFF. The CDR3 DNA is TGCGCCAGCAGCCATGGCGGGGGGGACAATTTAGAGCAGTTCTTC.

CDR3 bases: TGTGCCAGCGCCCAGGGGGGGAAGGAGACCCAGTACTTC. This translates into CASAQGGKETQYF. The chain recombines TRBV25-1 with TRBJ2-5; D might be TRBD1 or TRBD2, each matching 7 bases. V was trimmed by 8 bases and J by 5 bases, leaving 15 bases between them. Germline CDR1 reads MGHDK; CDR2 reads SYGVNS. This CDR3 is built from 13 residues. The complete variable domain, with remaining parts taken from reference TRBV25-1 and TRBJ2-5, reads EADIYQTPRYLVIGTGKKITLECSQTMGHDKMYWYQQDPGMELHLIHYSYGVNSTEKGDLSSESTVSRIRTEHFPLTLESARPSHTSQYLCASAQGGKETQYFGPGTRLLVL.

This chain connects TRBV7-2 to TRBJ2-7; TRBD1 matches at 9 bases. This CDR3 contains 14 residues. V lost 4 bases and J lost 5; bases outside the gene matches: 6. Germline CDR1 SGHTA, CDR2 FQGNSA. The CDR3 loop reads CASSSFGDRDEQYF. The CDR3 DNA sequence: TGTGCCAGCAGCTCATTCGGGGACAGGGACGAGCAGTACTTC.